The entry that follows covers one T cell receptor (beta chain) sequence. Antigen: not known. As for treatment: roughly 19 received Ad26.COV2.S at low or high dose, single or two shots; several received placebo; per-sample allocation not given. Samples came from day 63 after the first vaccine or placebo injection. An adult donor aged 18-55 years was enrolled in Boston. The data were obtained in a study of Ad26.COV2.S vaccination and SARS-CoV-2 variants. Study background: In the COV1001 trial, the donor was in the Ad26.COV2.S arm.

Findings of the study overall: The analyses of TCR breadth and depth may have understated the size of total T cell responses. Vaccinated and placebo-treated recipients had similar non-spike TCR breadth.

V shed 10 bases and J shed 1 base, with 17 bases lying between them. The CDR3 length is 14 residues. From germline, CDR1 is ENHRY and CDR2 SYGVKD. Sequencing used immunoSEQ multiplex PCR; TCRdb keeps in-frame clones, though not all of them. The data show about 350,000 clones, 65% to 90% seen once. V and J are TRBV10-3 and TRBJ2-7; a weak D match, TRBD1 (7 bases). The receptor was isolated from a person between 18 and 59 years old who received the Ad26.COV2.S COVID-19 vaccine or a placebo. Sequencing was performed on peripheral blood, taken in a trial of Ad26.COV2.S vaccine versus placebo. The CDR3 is CATTPGGPSYEQYF. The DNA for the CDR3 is TGTGCCACCACCCCAGGGGGGCCTTCCTACGAGCAGTACTTC.